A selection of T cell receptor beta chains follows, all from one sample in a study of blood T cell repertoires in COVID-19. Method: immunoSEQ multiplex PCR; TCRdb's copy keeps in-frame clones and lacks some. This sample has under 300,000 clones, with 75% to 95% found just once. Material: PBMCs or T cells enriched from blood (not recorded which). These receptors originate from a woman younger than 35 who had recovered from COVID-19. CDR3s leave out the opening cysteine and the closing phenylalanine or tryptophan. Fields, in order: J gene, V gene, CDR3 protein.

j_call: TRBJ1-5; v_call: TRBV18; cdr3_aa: ASSPRDSYEPQH
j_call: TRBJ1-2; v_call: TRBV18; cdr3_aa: ASSGDRTLYGYT
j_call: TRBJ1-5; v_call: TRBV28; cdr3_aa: ASSRGQYSNQPQH
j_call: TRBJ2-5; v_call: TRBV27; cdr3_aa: ASRGGQGVETQY
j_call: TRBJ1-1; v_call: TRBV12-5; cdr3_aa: ASGDDRGTRFRLVTEAF
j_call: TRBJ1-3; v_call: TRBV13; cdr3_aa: ASSFSAGGNTIY
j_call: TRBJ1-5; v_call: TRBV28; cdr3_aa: ASSLGATYSNQPQH
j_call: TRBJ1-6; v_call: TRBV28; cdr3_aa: ASSPTTRTPYNSPLH
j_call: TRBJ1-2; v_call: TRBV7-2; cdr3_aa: ASNLGTAYGYT
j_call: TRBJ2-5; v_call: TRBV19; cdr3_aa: ASSTPPRGGQETQY
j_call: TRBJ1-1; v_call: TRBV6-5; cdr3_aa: ASRPGPTGTEAF
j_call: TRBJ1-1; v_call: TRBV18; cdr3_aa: ASSRDRMIVNTEAF
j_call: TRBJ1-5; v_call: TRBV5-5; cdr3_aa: ASSLDLQGIKSNQPQH
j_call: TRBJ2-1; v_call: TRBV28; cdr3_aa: ASSFGTVYNEQF
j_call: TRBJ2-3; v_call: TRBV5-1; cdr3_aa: ASSAGGNTDTQY
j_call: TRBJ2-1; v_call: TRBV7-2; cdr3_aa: ASSEYRGAYNEQF
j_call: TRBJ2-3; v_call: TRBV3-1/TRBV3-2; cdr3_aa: ASSQEGGSGADTQY
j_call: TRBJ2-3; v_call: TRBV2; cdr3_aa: ASSLEGTDTQY
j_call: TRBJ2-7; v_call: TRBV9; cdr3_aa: ASSVGASSYEQY
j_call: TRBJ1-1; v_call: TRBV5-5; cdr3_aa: ASSLTGRDTEAF
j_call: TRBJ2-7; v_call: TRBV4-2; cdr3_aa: ASSSRSDRPRYEQY
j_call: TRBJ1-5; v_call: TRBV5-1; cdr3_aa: ASRSAPGGNQPQH
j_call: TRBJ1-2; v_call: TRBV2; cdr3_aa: ASNQGGRNYGYT
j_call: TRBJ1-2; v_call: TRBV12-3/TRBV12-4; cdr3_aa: ASSGGTGHGYT
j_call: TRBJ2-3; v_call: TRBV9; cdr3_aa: ASSVGNSGRGGTDTQY
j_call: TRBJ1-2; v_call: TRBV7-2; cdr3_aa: ASSLDSYYGYT
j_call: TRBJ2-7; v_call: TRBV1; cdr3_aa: TSSQETSPQIYEQY
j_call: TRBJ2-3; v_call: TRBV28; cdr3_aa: ASRGSGGADTQY
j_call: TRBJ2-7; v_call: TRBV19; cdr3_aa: ASSIAPGLYEQY
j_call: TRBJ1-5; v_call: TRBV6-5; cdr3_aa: ASRWTGGDQPQH
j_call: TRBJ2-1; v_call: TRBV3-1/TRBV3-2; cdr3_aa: ASSQVFHEQF
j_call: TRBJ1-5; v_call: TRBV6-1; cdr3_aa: ASSEQNSNQPQH
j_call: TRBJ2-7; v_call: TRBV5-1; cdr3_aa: ASSTGQVPSTYEQY
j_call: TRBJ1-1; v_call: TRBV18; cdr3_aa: ASSPQGALNTEAF
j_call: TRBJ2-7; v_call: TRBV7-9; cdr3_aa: ASSSTSVSYEQY
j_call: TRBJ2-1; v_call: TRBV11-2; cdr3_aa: ASSLRDRGNNEQF
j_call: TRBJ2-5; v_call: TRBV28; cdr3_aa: ASSLNRETQY
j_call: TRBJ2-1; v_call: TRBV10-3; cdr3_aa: AISVTSENEQF
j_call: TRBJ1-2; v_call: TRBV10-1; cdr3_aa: ASSDGGSYGYT
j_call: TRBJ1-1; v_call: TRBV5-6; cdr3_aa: ASSQRPGLGTEAF